Listed here are 25 T cell receptor beta chains from one sample, sequenced in a study of blood T cell repertoires in COVID-19. Sequencing was performed with immunoSEQ multiplex PCR; in TCRdb, only in-frame clones are kept and a portion is missing. The table shows 170,000 or so clones, with 60% to 80% occurring only once. Material for sequencing was peripheral blood. All receptors derive from a woman aged 65 to 85 with acute or convalescent COVID-19.

This clone was detected a few times. This chain connects TRBV3-1 (or the pseudogene TRBV3-2) to TRBJ2-1; D perhaps matches TRBD2 (5 bases). CDR1 is LGHDT and CDR2 is YNNKEL in the germline V gene (reference sequence). There are 12 residues in the CDR3. Between the trimmed V and J ends, which lost 4 bases and 8 bases, there was a span of 9 bases. This CDR3 is CASSLGGHEQFF. DNA of the CDR3: TGTGCCAGCAGCCTTGGAGGACATGAGCAGTTCTTC.

The chain combines TRBV5-6 with TRBJ1-1; D perhaps matches TRBD1 (6 bases). The CDR3 has 15 amino acids. V lost 6 bases and J lost 0, with 15 bases in between. Germline V gives CDR1 SGHDT, CDR2 YYEEEE. DNA for the CDR3: TGTGCCAGCACCCGGGGGGCCGGAATGAACACTGAAGCTTTCTTT. Translated, it gives CASTRGAGMNTEAFF.

The chain has TRBV6-2 or TRBV6-3 and TRBJ2-2, with 10 bases aligning to TRBD2. V lost 5 bases, J lost 6 bases, and 6 bases stayed unmatched. Germline V CDR1 and CDR2: MNHEY, SVGEGT. The CDR3 covers 15 residues. The CDR3 sequence is CASSKLAGGAGELFF. In nucleotides, the CDR3 is TGTGCCAGCAGTAAATTAGCGGGAGGAGCCGGGGAGCTGTTTTTT.

The V and J genes are TRBV9 and TRBJ2-1; 11 nucleotides line up with TRBD2. The germline V gene has CDR1 SGDLS and CDR2 YYNGEE. V shed 3 bases and J 9 bases; nucleotides not matched to a gene: 11. The CDR3 contains 16 residues. This chain's CDR3 is CASSGLSGRAHGEQFF. DNA of the CDR3: TGTGCCAGCAGCGGCCTTAGCGGGAGGGCCCACGGTGAGCAGTTCTTC. Full variable domain (outside the CDR3, taken from reference TRBV9 and TRBJ2-1): DSGVTQTPKHLITATGQRVTLRCSPRSGDLSVYWYQQSLDQGLQFLIQYYNGEERAKGNILERFSAQQFPDLHSELNLSSLELGDSALYFCASSGLSGRAHGEQFFGPGTRLTVL.

This chain links TRBV29-1 with TRBJ2-7; maybe TRBD1 (6 bases). The CDR3 runs 12 residues. Trimming took 7 bases from V and 2 from J, leaving 12 bases between them. Germline CDR1 reads SQVTM; CDR2 reads ANQGSEA. The CDR3 reads CSAYRAPYEQYF. In DNA, the CDR3 is TGCAGCGCTTACAGGGCCCCCTACGAGCAGTACTTC.

The chain uses TRBV12-3 or TRBV12-4 and TRBJ2-3; no clear D gene. V was pared by 6 bases and J by 1 base, with 8 bases between. The length of the CDR3 is 13 residues. CDR3 nucleotides: TGTGCCAGCAGGACGGCGGGCACAGATACGCAGTATTTT. Protein: CASRTAGTDTQYF.

Ten or more counts support this clone. The gene calls are TRBV6-2 or TRBV6-3 and TRBJ2-1; 8 nucleotides line up with TRBD1. V lost 5 bases, J lost 4 bases, and 10 bases stayed unmatched. The CDR3 spans 16 residues. The germline gives CDR1 MNHEY, CDR2 SVGEGT. As DNA, the CDR3 is TGTGCCAGCAGTACACCTCCGGGACAGGCTTACAATGAGCAGTTCTTC. Translated: CASSTPPGQAYNEQFF.

The chain carries TRBV11-2 and TRBJ2-5; TRBD2 agrees at 11 bases. Looked up from germline, CDR1 is SGHAT and CDR2 is FQNNGV. Trimming at V came to 8 bases and at J to 3 bases, leaving 11 bases not matched to a gene. The CDR3 spans 16 residues. Here the CDR3 reads CASRLLSSGRKETQYF. The DNA for the CDR3 is TGTGCCAGCCGGCTGTTGTCTAGCGGGAGGAAAGAGACCCAGTACTTC.

V and J are TRBV12-2 and TRBJ2-1; the table's D call TRBD2 went unverified against the DNA. TRBV12-2 is a pseudogene. The CDR3 covers 10 residues. CDR3 nucleotides: TGTGCAAGTCGGGAGCTGGGGCAGTTCTTC. Protein product: CASRELGQFF.

The chain recombines TRBV27 with TRBJ2-3; 9 nucleotides align to TRBD2. Germline V lookup: CDR1 MNHEY, CDR2 SMNVEV (reference sequence). This CDR3 is 17 amino acids long. V shed 8 bases, J shed 10 bases, and the junction held 22 bases outside the gene matches. CDR3 residues: CASGHLSGRTGPIAQYF. The CDR3 DNA sequence: TGTGCCAGCGGGCATTTAAGCGGGAGGACGGGTCCCATTGCGCAGTATTTT.

This chain connects TRBV5-4 to TRBJ1-6; 8 bases match TRBD1. With 4 bases clipped from V and 9 bases from J, the junction kept 9 bases outside the gene matches. Looked up from germline, CDR1 is SGHNT and CDR2 is YYREEE (reference sequence). This CDR3 is built from 15 residues. CDR3 region: CASSKDRAKGSPLHF. The CDR3 DNA sequence: TGTGCCAGCAGCAAGGACAGGGCGAAGGGTTCACCCCTCCACTTT.

This chain joins TRBV6-5 and TRBJ1-4, with D maybe TRBD1 (6 bases). The germline V gene encodes CDR1 MNHEY and CDR2 SVGAGI. V gave up 6 bases and J gave up 0 bases, with 11 bases separating them. The CDR3 is made up of 15 amino acids. Written as DNA, the CDR3 is TGTGCCAGCAGGGACAGCCGTGCAACTAATGAAAAACTGTTTTTT. Protein product: CASRDSRATNEKLFF.

The chain joins TRBV2 to TRBJ1-1, with 9 bases lining up with TRBD1. V shed 5 bases, J shed 10 bases, and the junction held 5 bases outside the gene matches. The CDR3 is 12 residues long. CDR1 SNHLY and CDR2 FYNNEI come from the germline V gene. The CDR3 DNA is TGTGCCAGCAGTACCCCGGGACAGGGAGCTTTCTTT. This translates into CASSTPGQGAFF.

This clone appeared a single time. The chain joins TRBV4-2 to TRBJ2-5; 11 bases map to TRBD2. The CDR3 contains 18 residues. The V gene end was trimmed by 4 bases and the J gene end by 4 bases; junction bases not matched to a gene: 14. Per the germline V gene, CDR1 is LGHNA and CDR2 is YNFKEQ. The CDR3 DNA reads as TGTGCCAGCAGCCTCGTACTAGCGGGAGACCCAATGGGAGAGACCCAGTACTTC. The encoded protein is CASSLVLAGDPMGETQYF.

The gene calls are TRBV14 and TRBJ2-3; TRBD1 might be the D (5 bases). Germline CDR1 reads SGHDN; CDR2 reads FVKESK. Trimming removed 6 bases from V and 9 bases from J, with 16 bases in between. This CDR3 is 13 amino acids long. The chain's CDR3 is CASSPIQVGTQYF. The CDR3 region has the DNA TGTGCCAGCAGTCCAATACAGGTTGGGACGCAGTATTTT.

The chain couples TRBV2 to TRBJ2-5; unclear D gene. Germline V gene lookup returns CDR1 SNHLY and CDR2 FYNNEI. This CDR3 has 13 residues. V was pared by 7 bases and J by 0 bases, with 9 bases between. This CDR3 is CASNGQYQETQYF. As DNA, the CDR3 is TGTGCCAGCAATGGTCAGTACCAAGAGACCCAGTACTTC.

The V gene is TRBV5-4, the J gene TRBJ2-2; tentatively, D is TRBD1 (5 bases). Germline-derived CDR1 and CDR2 are SGHNT and YYREEE (reference sequence). The length of the CDR3 is 13 residues. The V end lost 4 bases, the J end lost 4 bases, and 8 bases lay between the germline ends. The CDR3 coding sequence is TGTGCCAGCAGCATAGACAGCACCGGGGAGCTGTTTTTT. Its translation: CASSIDSTGELFF.

V usage is TRBV10-3 and J usage is TRBJ2-2, with D perhaps TRBD2 (6 bases). The length of the CDR3 is 14 residues. Germline CDR1 ENHRY, CDR2 SYGVKD. V was trimmed by 6 bases and J by 3 bases, leaving 11 bases between them. The CDR3 nucleotides read TGTGCCATCAGCCGGGGGTGGGACACCGGGGAGCTGTTTTTT. This gives the protein CAISRGWDTGELFF.

This rearrangement joins TRBV4-1 to TRBJ2-4, with TRBD2 as a possible D gene (6 bases). V was clipped by 0 bases and J by 8 bases, with 23 bases between them. The CDR3 spans 18 residues. Germline-derived CDR1 and CDR2 are MGHRA and YSYEKL. Here the CDR3 reads CASSQDLLEGGVRHIQYF. The CDR3 nucleotides read TGCGCCAGCAGCCAAGATCTGCTGGAGGGAGGCGTCCGCCACATTCAGTACTTC.

CDR3 DNA sequence: TGTGCCAGCAGCCTGAGAGCGGCCGGAGATACGCAGTATTTT. Its protein is CASSLRAAGDTQYF. The J gene is TRBJ2-3, the V gene TRBV3-1 (or the pseudogene TRBV3-2); possibly TRBD2 for D (5 bases). The CDR3 has 14 amino acids. Germline V CDR1 and CDR2: LGHDT, YNNKEL (reference sequence). Trimming stripped 4 bases from V and 5 bases from J, with 13 bases between.

The chain recombines TRBV2 with TRBJ2-2, with TRBD2 matching over 15 bases. V was pared by 4 bases and J by 7 bases, with 4 bases of the junction left unmatched. The germline V gene encodes CDR1 SNHLY and CDR2 FYNNEI. The CDR3 has 16 amino acids. CDR3 in amino acids: CASSVGLAGGFGELFF. The CDR3 DNA reads as TGTGCCAGCAGTGTAGGACTAGCGGGAGGGTTCGGGGAGCTGTTTTTT.

The V and J genes are TRBV5-1 and TRBJ1-5, with D perhaps TRBD1 (5 bases). V lost 0 bases and J lost 5, with 12 bases in between. Germline values: CDR1 SGHRS, CDR2 YFSETQ. The CDR3 totals 15 residues. This chain's CDR3 is CASSLDGARDQPQHF. The CDR3 DNA is TGCGCCAGCAGCTTGGATGGGGCGCGAGATCAGCCCCAGCATTTT.

The chain carries TRBV3-1 (or the pseudogene TRBV3-2) and TRBJ1-1, with a possible D match to TRBD1 (6 bases). The CDR3 totals 16 residues. CDR1 is LGHDT, CDR2 YNNKEL, per germline (reference sequence). Trimming took off 2 bases at V and 1 base at J, with 14 bases between the two ends. CDR3 loop: CASSQPLTGRNTEAFF. The CDR3 nucleotides read TGTGCCAGCAGCCAACCGTTGACAGGTCGGAACACTGAAGCTTTCTTT.

This rearrangement joins TRBV19 to TRBJ1-1, with 9 bases lining up with TRBD1. The CDR3 consists of 14 residues. CDR1 is LNHDA and CDR2 is SQIVND in the germline V gene (reference sequence). V was clipped by 6 bases and J by 0 bases; unmatched bases: 2. The CDR3 DNA reads TGTGCCAGTAGGACAGGGGGGCTGAACACTGAAGCTTTCTTT. Protein: CASRTGGLNTEAFF.

This chain joins TRBV5-1 and TRBJ2-5; 9 bases agree with TRBD1. Germline CDR1 SGHRS, CDR2 YFSETQ. This CDR3 is 15 amino acids long. V was pared by 4 bases and J by 6 bases, with 10 bases of the junction left unmatched. The DNA for the CDR3 is TGCGCCAGCAGCCCGACACAGGGGGCGGGGAAGACCCAGTACTTC. Its protein is CASSPTQGAGKTQYF.